Included here is one T cell receptor (beta chain) sequence, with context. Its cognate antigen is unknown. The sample is drawn from a study of cytomegalovirus exposure and HLA in healthy donors. Primers for the PCR totalled 60 Vbeta and 13 Jbeta. The method was immunoSEQ multiplex PCR; TCRdb's version includes in-frame clones alone and lacks a portion of them. This sample has some 220,000 clones; around four fifths occur once, and the top ten carry 2.7%. Healthy bone marrow donors supplied every sample. Study-wide results and limits: In vitro confirmation showed a few CMV-associated chains to be CMV antigen specific. Analysis was performed later, and it showed HLA-associated TCR beta chains to be more clonally expanded than equally common others. Later analysis suggested most CMV-associated TCR beta chains were HLA-restricted.

The CDR3 runs 15 residues. CDR1 is SGHNT, CDR2 YYREEE, per germline (reference sequence). The V and J ends lost 4 bases and 2 bases respectively, with 15 bases between them. The chain links TRBV5-4 to TRBJ2-5; D is perhaps TRBD1 (5 bases). The sequenced material came from PBMCs. This clonotype was obtained from a woman in her sixties or seventies in good health and CMV-seropositive. The CDR3 DNA follows: TGTGCCAGCAGCACTCCCCAGGGTGGGCAAGAGACCCAGTACTTC. This gives the protein CASSTPQGGQETQYF.